Listed here are 23 T cell receptor beta chains from one sample, sequenced in a study of shared clonotypes between healthy human individuals. CD8 cells classed as naive were CD45RO-negative and positively selected for CCR7, excluding terminally differentiated effector memory CD45RA+ cells. Here immunoSEQ multiplex PCR was the method, and the copy in TCRdb shows in-frame clones only, minus some. The data contain about 2 million clones, about 95% of them singletons. The specimen was naive CD8+ T cells sorted from blood. The receptors were gathered from a man between 18 and 35 years old in good health.

V is TRBV27 and J is TRBJ1-2, with D possibly being TRBD1 (6 bases). The CDR3 runs 16 residues. Trimming shortened V by 3 bases and J by 4 bases, and 18 bases separated the two germline ends. From germline, CDR1 is MNHEY and CDR2 SMNVEV (reference sequence). CDR3 residues: CASSFSVEGDSYGYTF. CDR3 nucleotide sequence: TGTGCCAGCAGTTTTTCGGTGGAGGGGGATTCCTATGGCTACACCTTC.

Remarks on this clone: Within the sample, other DNA sequences also encode this same CDR3. This chain joins TRBV6-1 and TRBJ2-7; TRBD1 matches 9 bases. The V gene end was trimmed by 3 bases and the J gene end by 0 bases; junction bases not matched to a gene: 0. Germline values: CDR1 MNHNS, CDR2 SASEGT. This CDR3 has 14 residues. CDR3: CASSETGGSYEQYF. CDR3 nucleotide sequence: TGTGCCAGCAGTGAGACAGGGGGCTCCTACGAGCAGTACTTC.

The chain joins TRBV19 to TRBJ2-2; 9 bases map to TRBD2. V was clipped by 5 bases and J by 5 bases; unmatched bases: 12. The CDR3 contains 17 residues. CDR1 LNHDA and CDR2 SQIVND come from the germline V gene (reference sequence). The CDR3 loop reads CASSPGLAPVVTGELFF. CDR3 nucleotide sequence: TGTGCCAGTAGTCCGGGACTAGCACCGGTAGTGACCGGGGAGCTGTTTTTT. Full variable domain (outside the CDR3, taken from reference TRBV19 and TRBJ2-2): DGGITQSPKYLFRKEGQNVTLSCEQNLNHDAMYWYRQDPGQGLRLIYYSQIVNDFQKGDIAEGYSVSREKKESFPLTVTSAQKNPTAFYLCASSPGLAPVVTGELFFGEGSRLTVL.

The chain is built from TRBV11-2 and TRBJ2-7; the match to TRBD2 covers 8 bases. Looked up from germline, CDR1 is SGHAT and CDR2 is FQNNGV. Unmatched junction bases numbered 9, after V lost 5 bases and J lost 0 bases. The CDR3 is 16 amino acids. CDR3: CASSRRTSGSSYEQYF. The CDR3, as DNA: TGTGCCAGCAGCCGCCGTACTAGCGGAAGCTCCTACGAGCAGTACTTC.

The chain links TRBV25-1 to TRBJ2-3, with D perhaps assigned TRBD1 or TRBD2 (5 bases each). V was cut by 6 bases and J by 1 base, with 14 bases left in between. The CDR3 contains 15 residues. Germline-derived CDR1 and CDR2 are MGHDK and SYGVNS. The CDR3 sequence is CASSGDGWGTDTQYF. The CDR3 DNA reads as TGTGCCAGCAGCGGGGACGGCTGGGGCACAGATACGCAGTATTTT. Drawing the rest from reference TRBV25-1 and TRBJ2-3, the complete variable domain is EADIYQTPRYLVIGTGKKITLECSQTMGHDKMYWYQQDPGMELHLIHYSYGVNSTEKGDLSSESTVSRIRTEHFPLTLESARPSHTSQYLCASSGDGWGTDTQYFGPGTRLTVL.

The rearrangement joins TRBV2 to TRBJ2-2, with D perhaps being TRBD1 or TRBD2 (6 bases each). The CDR3 has 15 amino acids. Germline V CDR1 and CDR2: SNHLY, FYNNEI. The germline V and J ends were trimmed by 7 bases and 6 bases, with 18 bases remaining between them. This chain's CDR3 is CASKTGALRPGELFF. The CDR3 region has the DNA TGTGCCAGCAAAACGGGGGCGCTGAGGCCCGGGGAGCTGTTTTTT.

Comment on this clone: The same CDR3 arises from other DNA sequences in this sample as well. The chain carries TRBV9 and TRBJ1-5; D unresolved. Germline lookup yields CDR1 SGDLS and CDR2 YYNGEE. The CDR3 totals 14 residues. Trimming pared 0 bases from V and 2 bases from J, leaving 6 bases between. The DNA for the CDR3 is TGTGCCAGCAGCGTAGACGGCGGCAATCAGCCCCAGCATTTT. This codes for CASSVDGGNQPQHF.

This chain uses TRBV9 with TRBJ2-2; unclear D gene. Per the germline V gene, CDR1 is SGDLS and CDR2 is YYNGEE. The CDR3 is 13 amino acids. V was shortened by 0 bases and J by 7 bases, with 7 bases between the two germline ends. As DNA, the CDR3 is TGTGCCAGCAGCGTAGGGGTTATCGGGGAGCTGTTTTTT. Amino acids: CASSVGVIGELFF.

This clone is a singleton in its sample. The V gene is TRBV27, the J gene TRBJ2-5; D is perhaps TRBD1 or TRBD2 (5 bases each). CDR1 is MNHEY and CDR2 is SMNVEV in the germline V gene (reference sequence). Trimming stripped 5 bases from V and 7 bases from J, with 17 bases between. This CDR3 is built from 14 residues. In DNA, the CDR3 is TGTGCCAGCAGTCCCAGCGGTCCTGGGGGGACCCAGTACTTC. Translated, it gives CASSPSGPGGTQYF.

This chain connects TRBV5-1 to TRBJ2-1, with D perhaps assigned TRBD1 or TRBD2 (5 bases each). Germline values: CDR1 SGHRS, CDR2 YFSETQ. The CDR3 is 16 residues long. V lost 2 bases, J lost 0 bases, and 12 bases lay in between. The CDR3 sequence is CASSFGWGSSYNEQFF. The DNA of the CDR3 is TGCGCCAGCAGCTTCGGTTGGGGGAGCTCCTACAATGAGCAGTTCTTC.

This chain links TRBV4-1 with TRBJ2-7; maybe TRBD1 (5 bases). Germline CDR1 is MGHRA and CDR2 is YSYEKL. The CDR3 spans 16 residues. The V gene lost 1 base and the J gene lost 4 bases, with 17 bases spanning the gap. The CDR3 DNA reads as TGCGCCAGCAGCCAAGTTAGGGGCGCTGCCATATACGAGCAGTACTTC. Amino acids: CASSQVRGAAIYEQYF.

This clone was counted a few times. The rearrangement uses TRBV5-4 and TRBJ1-2; no firm D call. V lost 1 base, J lost 4 bases, and 8 bases lay in between. The CDR3 spans 13 residues. Germline V gives CDR1 SGHNT, CDR2 YYREEE (reference sequence). CDR3 coding DNA: TGTGCCAGCAGCTTGTATTACAGCTATGGCTACACCTTC. Its protein is CASSLYYSYGYTF.

J is TRBJ2-1 and V is TRBV7-8; 14 bases line up with TRBD2. Germline V gives CDR1 SGHVS, CDR2 FQNEAQ. The trim removed 5 bases at V and 5 bases at J, leaving 8 bases unmatched. The CDR3 is 17 residues long. Here the CDR3 DNA reads TGTGCCAGCAGCGGTCGGACTAGCGGGGGGCCACACAATGAGCAGTTCTTC. Protein sequence: CASSGRTSGGPHNEQFF.

The chain links TRBV9 to TRBJ2-2; a possible D gene is TRBD2 (5 bases). The CDR3 runs 15 residues. Germline-derived CDR1 and CDR2 are SGDLS and YYNGEE. V was shortened by 3 bases and J by 5 bases, with 14 bases between the two germline ends. CDR3 sequence (DNA): TGTGCCAGCAGCGCCCGTCCTAGCTGGACCGGGGAGCTGTTTTTT. It is translated as CASSARPSWTGELFF.

This chain links TRBV4-1 with TRBJ2-5; weak D call: TRBD1 (6 bases). Trimming pared 7 bases from V and 4 bases from J, leaving 13 bases between. Germline CDR1 is MGHRA and CDR2 is YSYEKL. There are 13 residues in the CDR3. DNA for the CDR3: TGCGCCAGCAATAACAGGGTTGGAGAGACCCAGTACTTC. Translated, it gives CASNNRVGETQYF.

V gene TRBV11-1 combines with J gene TRBJ2-7; D gene ambiguous. From germline, CDR1 is SGHAT and CDR2 FQDESV (reference sequence). There are 14 residues in the CDR3. V lost 0 bases to trimming and J lost 0 bases, with 6 bases between them. The CDR3 DNA reads TGTGCCAGCAGCTTAGCCCCAGACTCCTACGAGCAGTACTTC. Translating it yields CASSLAPDSYEQYF. The variable domain in full, with the rest retrieved from reference TRBV11-1 and TRBJ2-7, is EAEVAQSPRYKITEKSQAVAFWCDPISGHATLYWYRQILGQGPELLVQFQDESVVDDSQLPKDRFSAERLKGVDSTLKIQPAELGDSAMYLCASSLAPDSYEQYFGPGTRLTVT.

V is TRBV2 and J is TRBJ2-5; possible D gene TRBD1, 6 bases. The DNA end is a closer match to TRBJ2-7, so the J assignment may be wrong. The CDR3 length is 15 residues. Germline V gene data show CDR1 as SNHLY and CDR2 as FYNNEI. The CDR3 DNA follows: TGTGCCAGCAGTGAAGACCAGGGGCTTTCCTACGAGCAGTACTTC. This codes for CASSEDQGLSYEQYF.

This sequence joins TRBV10-3 and TRBJ1-2, with 7 nucleotides matching TRBD1. V trimming: 0 bases; J trimming: 4 bases; junction bases outside the gene matches: 8. This CDR3 spans 16 amino acids. Per the germline V gene, CDR1 is ENHRY and CDR2 is SYGVKD. CDR3: CAISESGQVPFYGYTF. DNA for the CDR3: TGTGCCATCAGTGAGTCAGGACAGGTTCCTTTCTATGGCTACACCTTC.

The DNA of the CDR3 is TGTGCCAGCAGTGAAGGGACTAGCCTGGGCTACGAGCAGTACTTC. It yields the protein CASSEGTSLGYEQYF. This chain links TRBV6-1 with TRBJ2-7; TRBD2 aligns across 8 bases. V shed 1 base, J shed 3 bases, and the junction held 5 bases outside the gene matches. This CDR3 region has 15 residues. Per germline, CDR1 MNHNS and CDR2 SASEGT.

With regard to this clone: The sample has other DNA sequences that encode this CDR3 too. The chain joins TRBV6-1 to TRBJ2-7; tentative D call: TRBD1 (6 bases). CDR1 MNHNS and CDR2 SASEGT come from the germline V gene. V lost 6 bases and J 1 base, leaving 13 bases between the germline ends. The CDR3 spans 14 residues. DNA of the CDR3: TGTGCCAGCAGCGAACAGGGCGGGTCCTACGAGCAGTACTTC. Protein sequence: CASSEQGGSYEQYF.

V gene TRBV19 combines with J gene TRBJ1-1; D ambiguous. CDR3 length: 13 residues. V was pared by 0 bases and J by 5 bases, with 7 bases between. Germline assignment: CDR1 LNHDA and CDR2 SQIVND (reference sequence). The CDR3 sequence is CASSIDAETEAFF. DNA for the CDR3: TGTGCCAGTAGTATAGACGCTGAAACTGAAGCTTTCTTT.

This chain joins TRBV4-1 and TRBJ1-1, with TRBD1 identical over 10 bases. The CDR3 runs 18 residues. V lost 0 bases, J lost 1 base, and 8 bases stayed unmatched. The germline V gene has CDR1 MGHRA and CDR2 YSYEKL. DNA of the CDR3: TGCGCCAGCAGCCAAGAGGGACAGGGGACCATGGGGAACACTGAAGCTTTCTTT. It specifies CASSQEGQGTMGNTEAFF.

The V call is TRBV19, the J call TRBJ2-7, with D possibly TRBD2 on 6 matching bases. Looked up from germline, CDR1 is LNHDA and CDR2 is SQIVND (reference sequence). Deletions cut 8 bases from V and 1 base from J, with 12 bases between. This CDR3 spans 13 amino acids. In DNA form, the CDR3 reads TGTGCCAGTGCCTCAGGGAGGTCCTACGAGCAGTACTTC. Encoded protein: CASASGRSYEQYF.